This TCR beta chain was sequenced in a study of blood T cell repertoires in COVID-19. Whole-study context: Donors in the United States, Italy and Spain gave samples during acute or convalescent COVID-19. Nucleic acid was either cDNA or gDNA, and it came from T cells, B-cell-depleted T cells, or PBMCs.

The J segment lost 2 bases and the V segment lost 5 bases, leaving 3 bases of the junction unmatched. Germline values: CDR1 ENHRY, CDR2 SYGVKD. The CDR3 covers 14 residues. Per the study methods: Amplification with reference gene primers provided the estimates of nucleated cell counts. Repertoires were generated with immunoSEQ multiplex PCR, while TCRdb's copy carries only in-frame clones and drops some. V, J and clone size reflect that table, while D and trimming were determined from the DNA. The table shows about 130,000 clones, with around 86% occurring only once. This clone was recorded a few times.

This clonotype was sampled from an older man with active or convalescent COVID-19. The sequenced sample was peripheral blood. The V and J genes are TRBV10-3 and TRBJ1-3; TRBD1 matches at 7 bases. In DNA form, the CDR3 reads TGTGCCATCAGTCGACAGGGTACTGGAAACACCATATATTTT. Its protein product is CAISRQGTGNTIYF.